This TCR beta chain originates from a study of blood T cell repertoires in COVID-19. About the study: The study drew acute and convalescent COVID-19 samples from the United States, Italy and Spain. The analysed material was cDNA or gDNA that came from T cells, B-cell-depleted T cells, or PBMCs.

Measured with immunoSEQ multiplex PCR; TCRdb has only the in-frame clones, and not every one. The sample records about 200,000 clones, 80% to 90% being singletons. Recruits, aged roughly 18 to 100 years, lived in 20 to 30 US areas. In the 2 weeks before study entry, exposed participants met a COVID-19 case, which was PCR-confirmed or clinician-diagnosed. Deletions cut 3 bases from V and 4 bases from J, with 12 bases between. There are 14 residues in the CDR3. Per the germline V gene, CDR1 is WSHSY and CDR2 is SAAADI. The TCR was taken from a woman aged 25-40 years who had been exposed to COVID-19. The gene calls are TRBV10-2 and TRBJ1-1, with D tentatively TRBD1 (6 bases). The sample consisted of PBMCs or T cells enriched from blood (not recorded which). The CDR3 region is CASSDGRGGTEAFF. The DNA for the CDR3 is TGCGCCAGCAGTGACGGCAGGGGTGGCACTGAAGCTTTCTTT.